Presented here are 21 T cell receptor beta chains from one specimen sequenced in a study of T cell changes during pregnancy in multiple sclerosis. TCRdb's table, derived via immunoSEQ multiplex PCR, lists solely in-frame clones and lacks some. This sample has about 80,000 clones, with approximately 95% found just once. This sample comprised peripheral blood, obtained in the second trimester of pregnancy. The source is a female donor in good health, enrolled as a control in a pregnancy study.

The chain employs TRBV7-9 and TRBJ2-1, with TRBD2 matching 9 bases. CDR1 SEHNR and CDR2 FQNEAQ come from the germline V gene (reference sequence). CDR3 size: 15 residues. J was trimmed by 5 bases and V by 3 bases; bases with no gene match: 5. The CDR3 DNA is TGTGCCAGCAGCTTGTGGGCTAGCGGGGACAATGAGCAGTTCTTC. Translated: CASSLWASGDNEQFF.

This chain uses TRBV4-2 with TRBJ2-6; D is unresolved. The CDR3 extends over 16 amino acids. Per the germline V gene, CDR1 is LGHNA and CDR2 is YNFKEQ. Trimming removed 8 bases from V and 4 bases from J, with 18 bases in between. The DNA of the CDR3 is TGTGCCAGCGCCCTTCAACCGGGTACCGGGGCCAACGTCCTGACTTTC. Its translation is CASALQPGTGANVLTF.

CDR3 region: CATGSSRYEQYF. The CDR3 bases are TGTGCCACGGGGAGCTCCAGATACGAGCAGTACTTC. This chain links TRBV25-1 with TRBJ2-7; weak D call: TRBD2 (5 bases). Germline CDR1 is MGHDK and CDR2 is SYGVNS. V was cut by 10 bases and J by 4 bases, with 14 bases left in between. The CDR3 sequence is 12 residues long.

This chain links TRBV5-1 with TRBJ1-6, with D unresolved. Germline CDR1 SGHRS, CDR2 YFSETQ. V was cut by 3 bases and J by 3 bases, with 7 bases left in between. The CDR3 totals 14 residues. The CDR3 nucleotides are TGCGCCAGCAGCTCCGGGAGCTATAATTCACCCCTCCACTTT. This encodes CASSSGSYNSPLHF.

The chain joins TRBV28 to TRBJ2-7; 10 nucleotides line up with TRBD2. Germline trimming cut 6 bases from V and 0 bases from J; bases unmatched to any gene: 5. Germline V CDR1 and CDR2: MDHEN, SYDVKM. The CDR3 loop spans 15 amino acids. CDR3 nucleotides: TGTGCCAGCAGGATCCCTAGCGGGGGCTCCTACGAGCAGTACTTC. Translated: CASRIPSGGSYEQYF.

The chain has TRBV6-4 and TRBJ2-3; D gene ambiguous. The V gene lost 6 bases and the J gene lost 2 bases, with 3 bases spanning the gap. Germline CDR1 and CDR2: MRHNA and SNTAGT. The CDR3 sequence is 11 residues long. The CDR3 coding sequence is TGTGCCAGCAGCCTCACAGATACGCAGTATTTT. It specifies CASSLTDTQYF.

The chain is built from TRBV19 and TRBJ2-7; the match to TRBD2 covers 7 bases. CDR1 LNHDA and CDR2 SQIVND come from the germline V gene (reference sequence). V was pared by 2 bases and J by 0 bases, with 1 base of the junction left unmatched. The length of the CDR3 is 14 residues. The CDR3 DNA reads as TGTGCCAGTAGTATAACGGGAGGCTCCTACGAGCAGTACTTC. Amino acids: CASSITGGSYEQYF. Full variable domain (rest looked up from reference TRBV19 and TRBJ2-7): DGGITQSPKYLFRKEGQNVTLSCEQNLNHDAMYWYRQDPGQGLRLIYYSQIVNDFQKGDIAEGYSVSREKKESFPLTVTSAQKNPTAFYLCASSITGGSYEQYFGPGTRLTVT.

This rearrangement joins TRBV28 to TRBJ1-5, with 7 positions matching TRBD1. Per germline, CDR1 MDHEN and CDR2 SYDVKM. The CDR3 extends over 15 amino acids. V shed 6 bases and J 1 base; nucleotides not matched to a gene: 6. For the CDR3, the DNA is TGTGCCAGCAGCCAGACAGGGAAGAGCAATCAGCCCCAGCATTTT. It specifies CASSQTGKSNQPQHF.

The chain combines TRBV19 with TRBJ1-2, with 7 bases aligning to TRBD1. Germline CDR1 LNHDA, CDR2 SQIVND (reference sequence). The CDR3 loop spans 15 amino acids. Losses at the gene ends were 5 bases for V and 4 bases for J; bases not matched to a gene: 10. For the CDR3, the DNA is TGTGCCAGTAGTCTAAGACAGGGACCCCTCTATGGCTACACCTTC. As protein: CASSLRQGPLYGYTF.

This clone is a singleton in its sample. The rearrangement links TRBV2 to TRBJ1-4, with 10 positions matching TRBD1. CDR1 SNHLY and CDR2 FYNNEI come from the germline V gene. The junction had 8 bases not matched to a gene; V was cut back by 6 bases and J by 7 bases. This CDR3 spans 15 amino acids. In DNA form, the CDR3 reads TGTGCCAGCAGGGTGACAGGGGGCGCGGGTGAAAAACTGTTTTTT. This translates into CASRVTGGAGEKLFF.

The V call is TRBV7-9, the J call TRBJ1-4; no firm D call. Germline CDR1 and CDR2: SEHNR and FQNEAQ (reference sequence). The ends were cut back, 1 base at V and 7 bases at J, with 13 bases in the middle. The CDR3 runs 15 residues. CDR3 in amino acids: CASSLVSAGGEKLFF. The DNA for the CDR3 is TGTGCCAGCAGCTTAGTTTCTGCAGGAGGTGAAAAACTGTTTTTT.

J is TRBJ1-2 and V is TRBV29-1; TRBD1 matches 8 bases. The CDR3 has 13 residues. Germline CDR1 reads SQVTM; CDR2 reads ANQGSEA. Unmatched junction bases numbered 7, after V lost 6 bases and J lost 4 bases. The chain's CDR3 is CSVRQGFGYGYTF. The DNA for the CDR3 is TGCAGCGTAAGACAGGGGTTTGGCTATGGCTACACCTTC.

The rearrangement joins TRBV11-2 to TRBJ2-2; D not resolved. Germline-derived CDR1 and CDR2 are SGHAT and FQNNGV. Trimming shortened V by 7 bases and J by 0 bases, and 15 bases separated the two germline ends. The CDR3 covers 16 residues. The CDR3 sequence is CASNPSDTSNTGELFF. In nucleotides, the CDR3 is TGTGCCAGCAACCCATCAGATACCTCGAACACCGGGGAGCTGTTTTTT. The whole variable domain, remainder taken from reference TRBV11-2 and TRBJ2-2, is EAGVAQSPRYKIIEKRQSVAFWCNPISGHATLYWYQQILGQGPKLLIQFQNNGVVDDSQLPKDRFSAERLKGVDSTLKIQPAKLEDSAVYLCASNPSDTSNTGELFFGEGSRLTVL.

This chain connects TRBV2 to TRBJ2-6; 10 nucleotides agree with TRBD2. CDR1 and CDR2 from the germline V gene are SNHLY and FYNNEI. V was pared by 6 bases and J by 13 bases, with 12 bases of the junction left unmatched. The CDR3 has 15 residues. The CDR3 sequence is CASRGRTSGEEVLTF. CDR3 coding DNA: TGTGCCAGCAGAGGGAGGACTAGCGGCGAGGAAGTCCTGACTTTC. Filled out from reference TRBV2 and TRBJ2-6, the complete variable domain reads EPEVTQTPSHQVTQMGQEVILRCVPISNHLYFYWYRQILGQKVEFLVSFYNNEISEKSEIFDDQFSVERPDGSNFTLKIRSTKLEDSAMYFCASRGRTSGEEVLTFGAGSRLTVL.

This sequence joins TRBV28 and TRBJ2-7; 8 bases align to TRBD1. CDR3 length equals 16 residues. Germline loops: CDR1 MDHEN, CDR2 SYDVKM. Losses at the gene ends were 5 bases for V and 1 base for J; bases not matched to a gene: 10. DNA of the CDR3: TGTGCCAGCAGTCCTCCGGACAGGGTCCTTTCCTACGAGCAGTACTTC. It yields the protein CASSPPDRVLSYEQYF.

This clone showed up just once. V is TRBV19 and J is TRBJ2-1; 7 bases map to TRBD2. The germline V gene has CDR1 LNHDA and CDR2 SQIVND (reference sequence). The ends lost 8 bases at V and 4 bases at J; junction bases unmatched: 5. The CDR3 is made up of 13 amino acids. In nucleotides, the CDR3 is TGTGCCAGTGGGGGGGGTACATACAATGAGCAGTTCTTC. It specifies CASGGGTYNEQFF.

This chain joins TRBV11-2 and TRBJ1-4; D remains unclear. The CDR3 is made up of 14 amino acids. The V and J ends lost 5 bases and 7 bases respectively, with 14 bases between them. From germline, CDR1 is SGHAT and CDR2 FQNNGV. DNA for the CDR3: TGTGCCAGCAGCCTTTCGGGGTACATTGAAAAACTGTTTTTT. This encodes CASSLSGYIEKLFF.

The genes are TRBV4-1 and TRBJ2-7; 9 bases match TRBD2. The V gene end was trimmed by 2 bases and the J gene end by 4 bases; junction bases not matched to a gene: 9. The CDR3 has 16 residues. CDR1 is MGHRA, CDR2 YSYEKL, per germline. The CDR3 sequence is CASSQRSTSGLYEQYF. CDR3 in DNA: TGCGCCAGCAGCCAAAGGTCAACTAGCGGGTTATACGAGCAGTACTTC.

The V gene is TRBV2, the J gene TRBJ2-7; D ambiguous. Per the germline V gene, CDR1 is SNHLY and CDR2 is FYNNEI. This CDR3 is 11 amino acids long. V lost 2 bases and J 3 bases, leaving 2 bases between the germline ends. The CDR3 reads CASSEYYEQYF. Written as DNA, the CDR3 is TGTGCCAGCAGTGAATACTACGAGCAGTACTTC. Variable domain in full (rest from reference TRBV2 and TRBJ2-7): EPEVTQTPSHQVTQMGQEVILRCVPISNHLYFYWYRQILGQKVEFLVSFYNNEISEKSEIFDDQFSVERPDGSNFTLKIRSTKLEDSAMYFCASSEYYEQYFGPGTRLTVT.

The rearrangement uses TRBV28 and TRBJ2-3, with D possibly TRBD2 on 6 matching bases. The V end was cut by 2 bases, the J end by 1 base, with 10 bases between. In germline, CDR1 is MDHEN, CDR2 SYDVKM. The CDR3 extends over 15 amino acids. Here the CDR3 reads CASSLPLAGTDTQYF. CDR3 DNA sequence: TGTGCCAGCAGTTTACCTTTAGCGGGCACAGATACGCAGTATTTT.

J is TRBJ1-2 and V is TRBV6-6; a weak D match, TRBD1 (5 bases). The CDR3 is 15 amino acids. Germline CDR1 is MNHNY and CDR2 is SVGAGI (reference sequence). V was cut by 5 bases and J by 2 bases, with 15 bases left in between. The CDR3: CASSDRARSNYGYTF. The CDR3 DNA is TGTGCCAGCAGTGACAGAGCACGCTCCAACTATGGCTACACCTTC.